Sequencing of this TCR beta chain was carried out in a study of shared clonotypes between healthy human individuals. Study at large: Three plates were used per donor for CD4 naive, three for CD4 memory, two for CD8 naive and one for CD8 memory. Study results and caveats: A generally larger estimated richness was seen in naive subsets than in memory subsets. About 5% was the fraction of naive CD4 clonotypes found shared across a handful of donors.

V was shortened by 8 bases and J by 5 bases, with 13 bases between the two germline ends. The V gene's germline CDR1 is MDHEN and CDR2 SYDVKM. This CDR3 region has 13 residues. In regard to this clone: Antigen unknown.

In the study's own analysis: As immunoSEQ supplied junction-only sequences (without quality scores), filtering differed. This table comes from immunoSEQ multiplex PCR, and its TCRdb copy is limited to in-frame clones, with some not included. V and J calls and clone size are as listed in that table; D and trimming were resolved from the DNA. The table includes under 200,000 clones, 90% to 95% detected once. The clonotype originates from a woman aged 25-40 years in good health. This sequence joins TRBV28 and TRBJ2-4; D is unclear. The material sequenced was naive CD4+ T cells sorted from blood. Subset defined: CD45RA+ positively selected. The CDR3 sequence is CASLLGGQNIQYF. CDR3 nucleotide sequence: TGTGCCAGCCTTCTAGGTGGACAAAACATTCAGTACTTC.